The sequence of this T cell receptor beta chain was determined in a study of blood T cell repertoires in COVID-19. Study-wide background: PBMCs, B-cell-depleted T cells, or T cells were the source of the cDNA or gDNA that made up the material.

As processed by the authors: Estimation of nucleated cell counts relied on the amplification of reference gene primers. Produced via immunoSEQ multiplex PCR; TCRdb's table is partial and in-frame only. D and trimming come from the DNA, and the V and J calls and clone size come from that table. The sample lists about 89,000 clones; roughly 74% were seen once. The V end was cut by 4 bases, the J end by 0 bases, with 10 bases between. This CDR3 has 14 residues. CDR1 SGHRS and CDR2 YFSETQ come from the germline V gene. This sequence originates from a man between 65 and 85 years old with COVID-19, enrolled during active disease. The V call is TRBV5-1, the J call TRBJ1-1, with a tentative D call TRBD1 (5 bases). The material sequenced was peripheral blood. The CDR3 nucleotides are TGCGCCAGCAGCGACGGGACTTTGAACACTGAAGCTTTCTTT. This sequence encodes CASSDGTLNTEAFF.